These 31 T cell receptor beta chains were all obtained from the same sample, sequenced in a study of shared clonotypes between healthy human individuals. Produced via immunoSEQ multiplex PCR; TCRdb's table is partial and in-frame only. The table shows 2 million to 2.5 million clones, with roughly 92% occurring only once. The sample comprised naive CD4+ T cells from PBMCs. Described subset: CD45RA+ positively selected. All receptors come from a man between 18 and 29 years old in good health. Some clones in this sample may be carry-over from other donors' samples.

V and J are TRBV29-1 and TRBJ2-3; TRBD2 agrees at 11 bases. Per the germline V gene, CDR1 is SQVTM and CDR2 is ANQGSEA. The ends lost 5 bases at V and 7 bases at J; junction bases unmatched: 14. The CDR3 extends over 16 amino acids. The CDR3 sequence is CSVFRDSGRALHTQYF. Here the CDR3 DNA reads TGCAGCGTTTTCCGGGATAGCGGGAGGGCCTTACATACGCAGTATTTT.

The chain combines TRBV28 with TRBJ2-7; D possibly uses TRBD1 or TRBD2 (5 bases each). Germline-derived CDR1 and CDR2 are MDHEN and SYDVKM. The CDR3 totals 14 residues. The germline V and J ends were trimmed by 10 bases and 2 bases, with 18 bases remaining between them. Written as DNA, the CDR3 is TGTGCCATCAGCCTAGCCGGGACGCCCTACGAGCAGTACTTC. As protein: CAISLAGTPYEQYF.

The V and J genes are TRBV11-2 and TRBJ2-3; 12 bases fit TRBD2. The germline V gene encodes CDR1 SGHAT and CDR2 FQNNGV. Trimming cost V 0 bases and J 4 bases; bases outside gene matches: 2. The CDR3 spans 16 residues. The DNA of the CDR3 is TGTGCCAGCAGCTTAGATCTAGCGGGGGGGCCAGATACGCAGTATTTT. Translation: CASSLDLAGGPDTQYF.

The chain uses TRBV9 and TRBJ2-1; weak D call: TRBD1 (6 bases). CDR3 length: 13 amino acids. The germline V gene encodes CDR1 SGDLS and CDR2 YYNGEE. Trimming removed 5 bases at V and 10 bases at J, with 16 bases between. CDR3 sequence: CASSLIRDTEQFF. For the CDR3, the DNA is TGTGCCAGCAGTTTGATCCGGGACACCGAGCAGTTCTTC.

This chain connects TRBV6-1 to TRBJ2-7, with 9 bases lining up with TRBD1. Germline V CDR1 and CDR2: MNHNS, SASEGT. V was clipped by 1 base and J by 3 bases; unmatched bases: 4. The CDR3 covers 15 residues. The CDR3 nucleotides are TGTGCCAGCAGTGAAGGACAGGGGGAGGTCTACGAGCAGTACTTC. Protein product: CASSEGQGEVYEQYF.

V gene TRBV28 combines with J gene TRBJ2-7; 9 bases match TRBD2. CDR1 MDHEN and CDR2 SYDVKM come from the germline V gene. The CDR3 totals 15 residues. With 5 bases clipped from V and 12 bases from J, the junction kept 17 bases outside the gene matches. The CDR3 spells CASSIKPGPGTSRYF. The DNA for the CDR3 is TGTGCCAGCAGTATCAAACCGGGGCCGGGGACTAGCAGGTACTTC.

This rearrangement joins TRBV9 to TRBJ2-7; TRBD2 aligns across 8 bases. The CDR3 is made up of 15 amino acids. V shed 0 bases, J shed 2 bases, and the junction held 4 bases outside the gene matches. Germline V gene data show CDR1 as SGDLS and CDR2 as YYNGEE. In DNA, the CDR3 is TGTGCCAGCAGCGTAGTGCCGGGAGGGCCCTACGAGCAGTACTTC. Translation gives CASSVVPGGPYEQYF.

V is TRBV19 and J is TRBJ2-5, with 9 bases fitting TRBD1. CDR1 and CDR2 from the germline V gene are LNHDA and SQIVND (reference sequence). V gave up 4 bases and J gave up 5 bases; unmatched junction bases: 8. The length of the CDR3 is 15 residues. The CDR3 DNA reads TGTGCCAGTAGTAGGTCCTACAGGGGGCCGGAGACCCAGTACTTC. Amino acids: CASSRSYRGPETQYF.

This chain uses TRBV10-3 with TRBJ2-7; a weak D match, TRBD1 (5 bases). CDR1 ENHRY and CDR2 SYGVKD come from the germline V gene. The V gene lost 6 bases and the J gene lost 3 bases, with 9 bases spanning the gap. The CDR3 consists of 12 residues. The CDR3 spells CAISQTGYEQYF. The CDR3 DNA reads as TGTGCCATCAGCCAAACAGGCTACGAGCAGTACTTC.

The rearrangement links TRBV7-2 to TRBJ1-5; tentatively, D is TRBD1 (5 bases). The germline CDR1 and CDR2 sequences are SGHTA and FQGNSA. The CDR3 covers 15 residues. Trimming took off 0 bases at V and 5 bases at J, with 11 bases between the two ends. CDR3 amino acids: CASSLAGGAHQPQHF. For the CDR3, the DNA is TGTGCCAGCAGCTTAGCCGGAGGGGCCCATCAGCCCCAGCATTTT.

This clone came up once. This chain connects TRBV28 to TRBJ2-7; no firm D call. Germline V gene lookup returns CDR1 MDHEN and CDR2 SYDVKM. CDR3 size: 13 residues. The ends were cut back, 6 bases at V and 4 bases at J, with 13 bases in the middle. CDR3 sequence reads: CASRLGLGYEQYF. The CDR3 DNA follows: TGTGCCAGCAGGTTGGGTTTGGGGTACGAGCAGTACTTC.

The table lists this clone with a count of one. The J gene is TRBJ1-4, the V gene TRBV5-6, with TRBD1 matching 9 bases. Unmatched junction bases numbered 6, after V lost 4 bases and J lost 8 bases. Per the germline V gene, CDR1 is SGHDT and CDR2 is YYEEEE. The CDR3 is made up of 14 amino acids. The CDR3 is CASSPTGGQEKLFF. The CDR3 DNA sequence: TGTGCCAGCAGCCCGACAGGGGGTCAAGAAAAACTGTTTTTT.

This clone was recorded only once. V usage is TRBV6-1 and J usage is TRBJ1-3; 7 bases are shared with TRBD1. After removal of 4 bases from V and 4 bases from J, the junction contained 10 bases not matched to a gene. The CDR3 contains 16 residues. CDR1 and CDR2 from the germline V gene are MNHNS and SASEGT. For the CDR3, the DNA is TGTGCCAGCAGTGTAGACAGGGTAGTATCGGGAAACACCATATATTTT. It yields the protein CASSVDRVVSGNTIYF.

This clone was detected once. Additional DNA sequences in this sample encode the identical CDR3. The J gene is TRBJ1-2, the V gene TRBV19; weak D call: TRBD1 (6 bases). The CDR3 is made up of 12 amino acids. V lost 8 bases and J 3 bases, leaving 10 bases between the germline ends. CDR1 and CDR2 from the germline V gene are LNHDA and SQIVND (reference sequence). DNA for the CDR3: TGTGCCAGTTCACAGGGTTACTATGGCTACACCTTC. Translating gives CASSQGYYGYTF.

This chain connects TRBV5-1 to TRBJ2-1; D is unresolved. Germline V lookup: CDR1 SGHRS, CDR2 YFSETQ. Trimming cost V 3 bases and J 0 bases, with 13 bases left between them. The CDR3 totals 16 residues. This chain's CDR3 is CASSSLLQSSYNEQFF. For the CDR3, the DNA is TGCGCCAGCAGCTCCCTGCTCCAGAGCTCCTACAATGAGCAGTTCTTC.

The chain couples TRBV19 to TRBJ2-1; D is perhaps TRBD2 (6 bases). V lost 6 bases and J 4 bases, leaving 13 bases between the germline ends. Germline-derived CDR1 and CDR2 are LNHDA and SQIVND (reference sequence). This CDR3 spans 14 amino acids. Here the CDR3 DNA reads TGTGCCAGTAGAAGGACTGGGGGGTACAATGAGCAGTTCTTC. The encoded protein is CASRRTGGYNEQFF.

This clone was picked up one time. The chain is built from TRBV13 and TRBJ2-3; D may be TRBD1 (6 bases). The germline CDR1 and CDR2 sequences are PRHDT and FYEKMQ (reference sequence). Trimming shortened V by 6 bases and J by 6 bases, and 13 bases separated the two germline ends. The CDR3 is 13 amino acids. CDR3 DNA: TGTGCCAGCAGGGGCAGGGGATTCGATACGCAGTATTTT. Protein: CASRGRGFDTQYF.

The V and J genes are TRBV19 and TRBJ2-5; 11 bases agree with TRBD2. V was clipped by 4 bases and J by 7 bases; unmatched bases: 11. CDR3 length: 16 amino acids. From germline, CDR1 is LNHDA and CDR2 SQIVND (reference sequence). CDR3 amino acids: CASSKFPGLAVGTQYF. DNA of the CDR3: TGTGCCAGTAGTAAATTTCCGGGACTAGCGGTTGGGACCCAGTACTTC.

The chain joins TRBV18 to TRBJ1-2; D is unresolved. Germline V lookup: CDR1 KGHSH, CDR2 LQKENI. This CDR3 contains 14 residues. V lost 4 bases and J lost 1, with 10 bases in between. The DNA of the CDR3 is TGTGCCAGCTCACGAGAAGCGCTTAACTATGGCTACACCTTC. It translates to CASSREALNYGYTF.

The J gene is TRBJ2-1, the V gene TRBV7-3, with 12 bases fitting TRBD2. V lost 5 bases and J lost 7; bases outside the gene matches: 9. The CDR3 runs to 16 residues. From germline, CDR1 is SGHTA and CDR2 FQGTGA. The CDR3 is CASSPRLAGALNEQFF. Written as DNA, the CDR3 is TGTGCCAGCAGCCCGAGACTAGCGGGAGCGTTAAATGAGCAGTTCTTC.

The V gene is TRBV10-1, the J gene TRBJ2-1; 7 bases are a match to TRBD2. Losses at the gene ends were 4 bases for V and 8 bases for J; bases not matched to a gene: 8. The CDR3 contains 14 residues. Germline loops: CDR1 WNHNN, CDR2 SYGVQD (reference sequence). CDR3 DNA sequence: TGCGCCAGCAGTGGACGGGAGGCCCAGCATGAGCAGTTCTTC. The encoded protein is CASSGREAQHEQFF.

V usage is TRBV4-2 and J usage is TRBJ2-3, with TRBD2 matching over 10 bases. Germline-derived CDR1 and CDR2 are LGHNA and YNFKEQ. The CDR3 is 15 amino acids. The V segment lost 5 bases and the J segment 4 bases; nucleotides outside the gene matches: 6. Here the CDR3 reads CASSTLAGIPDTQYF. CDR3 DNA: TGTGCCAGCAGCACACTAGCGGGGATCCCAGATACGCAGTATTTT.

This rearrangement joins TRBV6-4 to TRBJ1-1, with TRBD1 as a possible D gene (6 bases). The V end lost 0 bases, the J end lost 4 bases, and 15 bases lay between the germline ends. The CDR3 consists of 16 residues. CDR1 MRHNA and CDR2 SNTAGT come from the germline V gene. The chain's CDR3 is CASSDSNRGAVTEAFF. CDR3 sequence (DNA): TGTGCCAGCAGTGACTCGAATCGGGGGGCTGTCACTGAAGCTTTCTTT.

The V and J genes are TRBV4-1 and TRBJ2-2; 8 bases fit TRBD2. The CDR3 covers 16 residues. With 1 base clipped from V and 5 bases from J, the junction kept 6 bases outside the gene matches. Per germline, CDR1 MGHRA and CDR2 YSYEKL. The CDR3 nucleotides are TGCGCCAGCAGCCAAGGGGCGGGGGGACGGACCGGGGAGCTGTTTTTT. Amino acid sequence: CASSQGAGGRTGELFF.

With regard to this clone: The junction does not match germline at one end; this may be a read error. This chain joins TRBV28 and TRBJ2-1; TRBD2 matches at 7 bases. The CDR3 sequence is 12 residues long. Per germline, CDR1 MDHEN and CDR2 SYDVKM. The CDR3 region is CASRPNREGLLF. CDR3 sequence (DNA): TGTGCCAGCAGACCGAATAGGGAGGGCCTACTCTTC.

This chain uses TRBV7-9 with TRBJ2-1, with 13 positions matching TRBD2. In germline, CDR1 is SEHNR, CDR2 FQNEAQ (reference sequence). The CDR3 runs 19 residues. The junction had 10 bases not matched to a gene; V was cut back by 5 bases and J by 0 bases. The CDR3 nucleotides are TGTGCCAGCAGCACTCAAGGGGGACTAGCGGGAACCTCCTACAATGAGCAGTTCTTC. This encodes CASSTQGGLAGTSYNEQFF.

The chain links TRBV2 to TRBJ1-2, with 8 bases that match TRBD1. The CDR3 is 16 amino acids. V dropped 9 bases and J dropped 9; count of bases not matched to a gene: 21. CDR1 and CDR2 (germline): SNHLY, FYNNEI. Here the CDR3 reads CARPERDRSEVGSYTF. In DNA, the CDR3 is TGTGCCAGACCGGAGCGGGACAGGAGTGAGGTGGGAAGCTACACCTTC.

This clone was observed once. The chain links TRBV4-1 to TRBJ2-4; the match to TRBD2 covers 11 bases. The CDR3 sequence is 15 residues long. J lost 8 bases, V lost 4 bases, and 7 bases had no gene match. The V gene's germline CDR1 is MGHRA and CDR2 YSYEKL. CDR3 nucleotide sequence: TGCGCCAGCAGCCGCGAAACTAGCGGGAGTTACATTCAGTACTTC. The encoded protein is CASSRETSGSYIQYF.

This clone has only one observation. V usage is TRBV7-2 and J usage is TRBJ2-5, with TRBD2 matching over 11 bases. The CDR3 loop spans 16 amino acids. J gave up 5 bases and V 5 bases, and 10 bases lay outside the gene matches. The germline V gene encodes CDR1 SGHTA and CDR2 FQGNSA. The CDR3 DNA sequence: TGTGCCAGCAGCACCAGAATAGCGGGAGGGTCCGAGACCCAGTACTTC. Translated, it gives CASSTRIAGGSETQYF.

The chain recombines TRBV4-2 with TRBJ1-1; 7 bases line up with TRBD1. The CDR3 is 15 amino acids. Germline loops: CDR1 LGHNA, CDR2 YNFKEQ. V was pared by 4 bases and J by 0 bases, with 5 bases of the junction left unmatched. The CDR3 here is CASSRTTGLNTEAFF. CDR3 bases: TGTGCCAGCAGCCGGACGACAGGGTTGAACACTGAAGCTTTCTTT.

This chain joins TRBV7-8 and TRBJ1-1; no reliable D call. The V end was cut by 1 base, the J end by 2 bases, with 8 bases between. Germline CDR1 SGHVS, CDR2 FQNEAQ. The CDR3 runs to 14 residues. CDR3: CASSLVVLNTEAFF. CDR3 DNA: TGTGCCAGCAGCTTAGTGGTCCTCAACACTGAAGCTTTCTTT.